Each of the 30 T cell receptor beta chains below was sequenced from the same sample in a study of OX40 agonist ivuxolimab in advanced cancers. The table came from immunoSEQ multiplex PCR; TCRdb's copy has only in-frame clones and leaves some out. The profile shows roughly 23,000 clones, around nine tenths of them singletons. The source was CD4+ or CD8+ T cells sorted from blood, collected in a trial of the OX40 agonist ivuxolimab. Receptors were obtained from an adult with an advanced solid tumor such as melanoma, head and neck, liver or kidney cancer.

V usage is TRBV7-6 and J usage is TRBJ2-5; no definite D call. Looked up from germline, CDR1 is SGHVS and CDR2 is FNYEAQ. Between the trimmed V and J ends, which lost 5 bases and 1 base, there was a span of 11 bases. This CDR3 is 14 amino acids long. DNA for the CDR3: TGTGCCAGCAGCCCCCTGGGTAGCCAAGAGACCCAGTACTTC. Amino acid sequence: CASSPLGSQETQYF.

The chain employs TRBV7-9 and TRBJ2-7; tentative D call: TRBD1 (5 bases). This CDR3 contains 15 residues. V shed 1 base and J shed 1 base, with 11 bases lying between them. Per the germline V gene, CDR1 is SEHNR and CDR2 is FQNEAQ (reference sequence). The CDR3: CASSLGGQGSYEQYF. The CDR3 DNA is TGTGCCAGCAGCTTAGGGGGTCAGGGTTCCTACGAGCAGTACTTC.

V is TRBV7-7 and J is TRBJ2-6; weak D call: TRBD2 (5 bases). Deletions cut 5 bases from V and 5 bases from J, with 16 bases between. Germline CDR1 reads SSHAT; CDR2 reads FNYEAQ (reference sequence). The CDR3 sequence is 16 residues long. The CDR3 region is CASSMRAQSRANVLTF. DNA of the CDR3: TGTGCCAGCAGCATGAGGGCACAAAGTCGGGCCAACGTCCTGACTTTC.

The CDR3 region is CASSPLASGGDTQYF. The CDR3 region has the DNA TGTGCCAGCAGTCCCCTGGCTAGCGGGGGAGATACGCAGTATTTT. The V and J genes are TRBV27 and TRBJ2-3; 10 bases fit TRBD2. J gave up 5 bases and V 5 bases, and 7 bases lay outside the gene matches. The CDR3 covers 15 residues. Per the germline V gene, CDR1 is MNHEY and CDR2 is SMNVEV (reference sequence).

The chain links TRBV4-1 to TRBJ2-1, with unresolved D. CDR3 size: 14 residues. The germline V and J ends were trimmed by 0 bases and 13 bases, with 16 bases remaining between them. Per germline, CDR1 MGHRA and CDR2 YSYEKL. CDR3 in amino acids: CASSQDPSDPLQFF. The CDR3 DNA is TGCGCCAGCAGCCAAGATCCCAGTGATCCCCTCCAGTTCTTC.

The chain recombines TRBV5-6 with TRBJ2-6; unclear D gene. Trimming removed 2 bases at V and 0 bases at J, with 6 bases between. The CDR3 has 15 residues. Germline CDR1 reads SGHDT; CDR2 reads YYEEEE. CDR3 amino acids: CASSLLISGANVLTF. The CDR3, as DNA: TGTGCCAGCAGCTTACTTATCTCTGGGGCCAACGTCCTGACTTTC.

This chain connects TRBV6-6 to TRBJ1-2; D is possibly TRBD1 (5 bases). This CDR3 spans 13 amino acids. Germline CDR1 reads MNHNY; CDR2 reads SVGAGI (reference sequence). V was cut by 5 bases and J by 3 bases, with 10 bases left in between. CDR3: CASSADIDYGYTF. As DNA, the CDR3 is TGTGCCAGCAGTGCGGACATCGACTATGGCTACACCTTC.

V is TRBV2 and J is TRBJ2-5; perhaps TRBD1 as D (6 bases). This CDR3 is built from 13 residues. From germline, CDR1 is SNHLY and CDR2 FYNNEI. Trimming cost V 6 bases and J 7 bases, with 15 bases left between them. CDR3 nucleotide sequence: TGTGCCAGCAGAGGCAGGGGTACAGGGACCCAGTACTTC. Its translation is CASRGRGTGTQYF.

With respect to this clone: A junction boundary mismatches the germline segment, possibly from a read error. The CDR3 DNA is TGTGCCACCAGCAGGGAGAGTGGACTAGCGGCCCTCTTC. Translating it yields CATSRESGLAALF. The genes are TRBV15 and TRBJ2-1, with TRBD2 matching over 10 bases. The germline gives CDR1 LNHNV, CDR2 YYDKDF (reference sequence). The CDR3 runs 13 residues.

This clone is labeled as medium-sized (0.01 to 0.1%). This chain links TRBV5-4 with TRBJ2-7; 8 nucleotides align to TRBD1. This CDR3 has 15 amino acids. CDR1 is SGHNT, CDR2 YYREEE, per germline (reference sequence). After removal of 4 bases from V and 1 base from J, the junction contained 7 bases not matched to a gene. The CDR3 sequence is CASSPGQGESYEQYF. The DNA of the CDR3 is TGTGCCAGCAGCCCCGGACAGGGTGAGTCCTACGAGCAGTACTTC.

The chain recombines TRBV10-3 with TRBJ2-2; D is undetermined. The V gene lost 9 bases and the J gene lost 0 bases, with 5 bases spanning the gap. Per germline, CDR1 ENHRY and CDR2 SYGVKD. The CDR3 length is 12 residues. The CDR3 region is CAMETNTGELFF. CDR3 sequence (DNA): TGTGCCATGGAAACGAACACCGGGGAGCTGTTTTTT.

This chain uses TRBV9 with TRBJ2-7; D not resolved. CDR1 is SGDLS, CDR2 YYNGEE, per germline. The CDR3 extends over 14 amino acids. With 0 bases removed from V and 3 bases from J, the gap between germline ends came to 10 bases. The CDR3 DNA sequence: TGTGCCAGCAGCGTAGTCCCAGACGACTACGAGCAGTACTTC. Translating gives CASSVVPDDYEQYF.

The rearrangement uses TRBV4-2 and TRBJ2-2; 9 positions agree with TRBD1. The germline V gene has CDR1 LGHNA and CDR2 YNFKEQ. The CDR3 totals 16 residues. V dropped 0 bases and J dropped 7; count of bases not matched to a gene: 6. CDR3 amino acids: CASSQERGQGGGELFF. The CDR3 DNA reads as TGTGCCAGCAGCCAAGAAAGGGGACAGGGAGGCGGGGAGCTGTTTTTT.

The chain couples TRBV5-1 to TRBJ2-6, with D unclear. With 1 base removed from V and 2 bases from J, the gap between germline ends came to 4 bases. The CDR3 has 14 residues. Germline V lookup: CDR1 SGHRS, CDR2 YFSETQ. The CDR3 spells CASSLLPGANVLTF. The CDR3 DNA reads as TGCGCCAGCAGCTTGCTTCCTGGGGCCAACGTCCTGACTTTC.

The chain combines TRBV29-1 with TRBJ1-3; D is uncertain. CDR3 length: 14 residues. Germline loops: CDR1 SQVTM, CDR2 ANQGSEA. The germline V and J ends were trimmed by 2 bases and 1 base, with 9 bases remaining between them. DNA for the CDR3: TGCAGCGTTGAACCGATAGATTCTGGAAACACCATATATTTT. Encoded protein: CSVEPIDSGNTIYF.

This clone was detected a few times. The V call is TRBV4-1, the J call TRBJ2-6, with D unclear. This CDR3 is 16 amino acids long. The germline gives CDR1 MGHRA, CDR2 YSYEKL. The V and J ends lost 0 bases and 0 bases respectively, with 6 bases between them. CDR3 sequence (DNA): TGCGCCAGCAGCCAAGACGACGTCTCTGGGGCCAACGTCCTGACTTTC. Encoded protein: CASSQDDVSGANVLTF.

The V and J genes are TRBV27 and TRBJ1-5; a possible D gene is TRBD1 (5 bases). This CDR3 is built from 14 residues. CDR1 is MNHEY, CDR2 SMNVEV, per germline (reference sequence). The germline V and J ends were trimmed by 6 bases and 3 bases, with 12 bases remaining between them. The CDR3 nucleotides are TGTGCCAGCAGAGCAGGGACGGTCAATCAGCCCCAGCATTTT. Encoded protein: CASRAGTVNQPQHF.

This chain connects TRBV6-5 to TRBJ2-5; 7 bases are a match to TRBD2. CDR3 length: 15 amino acids. V lost 0 bases, J lost 3 bases, and 4 bases stayed unmatched. Germline V gene data show CDR1 as MNHEY and CDR2 as SVGAGI. In nucleotides, the CDR3 is TGTGCCAGCAGTTACTCCTTCCTAGCGGAAGAGACCCAGTACTTC. It specifies CASSYSFLAEETQYF.

J is TRBJ1-1 and V is TRBV28; perhaps TRBD1 as D (5 bases). The CDR3 runs to 13 residues. Looked up from germline, CDR1 is MDHEN and CDR2 is SYDVKM. V was trimmed by 3 bases and J by 0 bases, leaving 5 bases between them. The CDR3 spells CASSLTVNTEAFF. The CDR3 nucleotides are TGTGCCAGCAGTTTGACAGTGAACACTGAAGCTTTCTTT. Full variable domain (remainder filled in from reference TRBV28 and TRBJ1-1): DVKVTQSSRYLVKRTGEKVFLECVQDMDHENMFWYRQDPGLGLRLIYFSYDVKMKEKGDIPEGYSVSREKKERFSLILESASTNQTSMYLCASSLTVNTEAFFGQGTRLTVV.

The chain couples TRBV19 to TRBJ2-7, with D perhaps matching TRBD1 (6 bases). CDR1 is LNHDA, CDR2 SQIVND, per germline (reference sequence). This CDR3 has 13 residues. V lost 4 bases and J lost 2, with 9 bases in between. The CDR3 is CASSTRTAYEQYF. The CDR3, as DNA: TGTGCCAGTAGTACCCGGACAGCCTACGAGCAGTACTTC.

The chain combines TRBV5-1 with TRBJ2-1; a weak D match, TRBD2 (6 bases). The CDR3 extends over 16 amino acids. Trimming cost V 0 bases and J 2 bases, with 12 bases left between them. Germline-derived CDR1 and CDR2 are SGHRS and YFSETQ. This chain's CDR3 is CASSLAAGMAYNEQFF. In nucleotides, the CDR3 is TGCGCCAGCAGCTTGGCCGCGGGGATGGCCTACAATGAGCAGTTCTTC.

The chain joins TRBV19 to TRBJ2-7; no clear D gene. CDR1 is LNHDA, CDR2 SQIVND, per germline (reference sequence). The length of the CDR3 is 15 residues. Between the trimmed V and J ends, which lost 3 bases and 0 bases, there was a span of 12 bases. The chain's CDR3 is CASSMSVLPSYEQYF. In DNA form, the CDR3 reads TGTGCCAGTAGTATGAGTGTCCTCCCCTCCTACGAGCAGTACTTC.

This sequence joins TRBV13 and TRBJ2-1; TRBD1 or TRBD2 may be the D gene (5 bases each). The V gene's germline CDR1 is PRHDT and CDR2 FYEKMQ (reference sequence). The CDR3 loop spans 15 amino acids. Trimming shortened V by 5 bases and J by 6 bases, and 17 bases separated the two germline ends. In nucleotides, the CDR3 is TGTGCCAGCAGCAACTACGGGGAGAGGGGCAATGAGCAGTTCTTC. Encoded protein: CASSNYGERGNEQFF.

The chain has TRBV5-6 and TRBJ2-5, with D uncertain. This CDR3 comprises 13 residues. Trimming cost V 0 bases and J 8 bases, with 11 bases left between them. Germline-derived CDR1 and CDR2 are SGHDT and YYEEEE. The CDR3 bases are TGTGCCAGCAGCTTGGCCTCATGGGAAACCCAGTACTTC. Translating it yields CASSLASWETQYF.

The chain is built from TRBV30 and TRBJ2-1; TRBD2 is a possible D gene (6 bases). This CDR3 spans 14 amino acids. V lost 0 bases and J lost 5, with 11 bases in between. Per germline, CDR1 GTSNPN and CDR2 SVGIG (reference sequence). This CDR3 is CAWSVSLANNEQFF. In DNA, the CDR3 is TGTGCCTGGAGTGTATCTCTAGCGAACAATGAGCAGTTCTTC.

The chain combines TRBV4-1 with TRBJ2-1; the D is unclear. Trimming left V 1 base short and J 7 bases short, with 8 bases between. Germline V lookup: CDR1 MGHRA, CDR2 YSYEKL. The CDR3 runs 13 residues. CDR3 bases: TGCGCCAGCAGCCAAGGAGGATGGAATGAGCAGTTCTTC. Protein: CASSQGGWNEQFF.

The chain carries TRBV9 and TRBJ1-1; 10 bases align to TRBD1. Germline values: CDR1 SGDLS, CDR2 YYNGEE. The V and J ends lost 3 bases and 4 bases, in that order; junction bases with no gene match: 12. This CDR3 contains 17 residues. The CDR3 sequence is CASSANRDRGVSTEAFF. The CDR3 coding sequence is TGTGCCAGCAGCGCAAACCGGGACAGGGGCGTCAGCACTGAAGCTTTCTTT.

The chain combines TRBV5-6 with TRBJ2-7; TRBD1 agrees at 9 bases. The germline V gene encodes CDR1 SGHDT and CDR2 YYEEEE. The V gene end was trimmed by 3 bases and the J gene end by 5 bases; junction bases not matched to a gene: 6. This CDR3 spans 14 amino acids. As DNA, the CDR3 is TGTGCCAGCAGCTCCGGGACAGGGACCCACGAGCAGTACTTC. Amino acid sequence: CASSSGTGTHEQYF.

Written as DNA, the CDR3 is TGTGCCAGCAGTCCGGGAGTGAACACTGAAGCTTTCTTT. It encodes CASSPGVNTEAFF. The V call is TRBV2, the J call TRBJ1-1, with D unclear. V lost 5 bases and J 0 bases, leaving 7 bases between the germline ends. This CDR3 region has 13 residues. Germline CDR1 and CDR2: SNHLY and FYNNEI.

The chain couples TRBV9 to TRBJ1-2; D is undetermined. Looked up from germline, CDR1 is SGDLS and CDR2 is YYNGEE. The V and J ends lost 1 base and 0 bases respectively, with 13 bases between them. The CDR3 spans 16 residues. CDR3 sequence reads: CASSVKLNHSNYGYTF. In DNA form, the CDR3 reads TGTGCCAGCAGCGTAAAACTGAACCACTCTAACTATGGCTACACCTTC.